The present T cell receptor beta chain was sequenced within a study of blood T cell repertoires in COVID-19. Across the study: Italy, Spain and the United States were the sources of the convalescent and acute COVID-19 samples. From T cells, B-cell-depleted T cells, or PBMCs came the material, which was cDNA or gDNA.

In the original workflow: For nucleated cells, counts were estimated from reference gene primer amplification. Profiling relied on immunoSEQ multiplex PCR, and the TCRdb table lists in-frame clones only, not all of them. That table furnishes V, J and clone size, whereas the DNA furnished D and trimming. The data show around 77,000 clones, 91% seen once. The germline CDR1 and CDR2 sequences are MDHEN and SYDVKM. The CDR3 covers 14 residues. The ends lost 6 bases at V and 2 bases at J; junction bases unmatched: 0. The gene calls are TRBV28 and TRBJ2-1, with TRBD2 identical over 11 bases. The receptor was isolated from a woman aged 55-69 years with active COVID-19. The sample taken for sequencing was peripheral blood. The CDR3 region is CASRGLAAYNEQFF. The CDR3, as DNA: TGTGCCAGCAGGGGACTAGCGGCCTACAATGAGCAGTTCTTC.